The clone carrying this T cell receptor (beta chain) was picked up a small number of times. Its specificity is not known. CDR1 MNHNS and CDR2 SASEGT come from the germline V gene. The CDR3 runs 15 residues. Trimming took off 2 bases at V and 0 bases at J, with 8 bases between the two ends. These data are taken from a study of cytomegalovirus exposure and HLA in healthy donors. Whole-study context: Around 85 million unique TCRs from HLA-typed donors were held in an early data release. Notes on the study in general: TCR beta chains associated with HLA were, in a later analysis, more clonally expanded than equally common others. The study found most TCR sequences rare, yet found some public TCRs in many donors.

In the PCR, 60 Vbeta and 13 Jbeta primers were used. Original methodology: Roughly 10 million shared chains were among some 75 million unique TCR beta chains counted in a later analysis. TCRdb's table, derived via immunoSEQ multiplex PCR, lists solely in-frame clones and lacks some. That table supplies the V and J calls and clone size; D and trimming were determined from the DNA. The table has roughly 200,000 clones, roughly 90% seen once; the top ten hold 1% to 1.4%. The chain carries TRBV6-1 and TRBJ1-3; D not certain. This receptor was obtained from a boy between 2 and 10 years old in good health and CMV-seronegative. Sequencing was done on a sample of PBMCs. As DNA, the CDR3 is TGTGCCAGCAGTGAATCGGGAAGCTCTGGAAACACCATATATTTT. Residues: CASSESGSSGNTIYF.